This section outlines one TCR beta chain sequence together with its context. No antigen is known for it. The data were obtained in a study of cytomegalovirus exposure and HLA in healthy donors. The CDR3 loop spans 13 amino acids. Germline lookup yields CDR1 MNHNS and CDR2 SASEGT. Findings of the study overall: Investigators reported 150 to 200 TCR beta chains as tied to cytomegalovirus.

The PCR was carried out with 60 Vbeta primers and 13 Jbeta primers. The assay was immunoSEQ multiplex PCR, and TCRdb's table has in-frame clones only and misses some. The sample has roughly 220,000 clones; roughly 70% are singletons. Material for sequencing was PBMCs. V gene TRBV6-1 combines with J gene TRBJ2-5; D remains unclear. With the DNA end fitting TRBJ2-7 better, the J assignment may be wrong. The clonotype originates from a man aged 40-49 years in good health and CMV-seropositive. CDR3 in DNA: TGTGCCAGCAGTCCCACCTCCCTCTACGAGCAGTACTTC. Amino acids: CASSPTSLYEQYF.